The present entry profiles one T cell receptor (beta chain) with its context. This specimen belongs to a study of T cell changes during pregnancy in multiple sclerosis. The method was immunoSEQ multiplex PCR; TCRdb's version includes in-frame clones alone and lacks a portion of them. The table has 35,000 to 45,000 clones, roughly 88% seen once; the top ten hold about 4.5%. This receptor was taken from a female donor in good health, enrolled as a control in a pregnancy study. This sample comprised peripheral blood, obtained in the second trimester of pregnancy.

In nucleotides, the CDR3 is TGTGCCAGCAGTGACCCCCTCGGACTAGCGGGGGAAGAGACCCAGTACTTC. Protein sequence: CASSDPLGLAGEETQYF. V usage is TRBV25-1 and J usage is TRBJ2-5, with TRBD2 identical over 13 bases. The J segment lost 3 bases and the V segment lost 3 bases, leaving 7 bases of the junction unmatched. Germline V gives CDR1 MGHDK, CDR2 SYGVNS. The CDR3 is 17 residues long.